Described below is a single T cell receptor beta chain sequence and its context. The entry originates in a study of shared clonotypes between healthy human individuals. The repertoire was sequenced with immunoSEQ multiplex PCR; TCRdb's copy has only in-frame clones and lacks some. Among just over 2,000,000 clones listed, about 95% were seen once. Terminally differentiated effector memory CD45RA+ cells were excluded from the naive CD8 cells, which were CD45RO-negative and positively selected for CCR7. This TCR was sampled from a young man in good health. Material for sequencing was naive CD8+ T cells sorted from blood.

The DNA of the CDR3 is TGCACCAGCCAAGACAGGGCAAATCAGCCCCAGCATTTT. Translated, it gives CTSQDRANQPQHF. The chain couples TRBV1 to TRBJ1-5; the tabulated D call, TRBD1, remains unverified against the DNA. TRBV1 corresponds to a pseudogene. The CDR3 contains 13 residues.